Described below is a single T cell receptor (beta chain) sequence and its context. Its antigen is not known. Per germline, CDR1 SGHVS and CDR2 FQNEAQ. CDR3 length: 14 amino acids. The data originate from a study of monozygotic twins with inflammatory bowel disease. Whole-study findings and limits: Since immunosuppressive treatments differed, patient repertoires may have gained added variability. Healthy co-twins exceeded IBD patients in TCRbeta diversity as measured by inverse Simpson.

With the 5' RACE reads reprocessed, TCRdb shows one record per CDR3 protein and no DNA. This table holds 200,000 to 250,000 distinct CDR3 sequences. Specimen: blood. V is TRBV7-8 and J is TRBJ2-7; the D call of TRBD1 rests on TCRdb alone, since no DNA is present to check it. The clonotype comes from a human donor with ulcerative colitis or Crohn's disease, or a healthy co-twin of an affected twin (not recorded which). The CDR3 here is CASSLGGTDYEQYF.